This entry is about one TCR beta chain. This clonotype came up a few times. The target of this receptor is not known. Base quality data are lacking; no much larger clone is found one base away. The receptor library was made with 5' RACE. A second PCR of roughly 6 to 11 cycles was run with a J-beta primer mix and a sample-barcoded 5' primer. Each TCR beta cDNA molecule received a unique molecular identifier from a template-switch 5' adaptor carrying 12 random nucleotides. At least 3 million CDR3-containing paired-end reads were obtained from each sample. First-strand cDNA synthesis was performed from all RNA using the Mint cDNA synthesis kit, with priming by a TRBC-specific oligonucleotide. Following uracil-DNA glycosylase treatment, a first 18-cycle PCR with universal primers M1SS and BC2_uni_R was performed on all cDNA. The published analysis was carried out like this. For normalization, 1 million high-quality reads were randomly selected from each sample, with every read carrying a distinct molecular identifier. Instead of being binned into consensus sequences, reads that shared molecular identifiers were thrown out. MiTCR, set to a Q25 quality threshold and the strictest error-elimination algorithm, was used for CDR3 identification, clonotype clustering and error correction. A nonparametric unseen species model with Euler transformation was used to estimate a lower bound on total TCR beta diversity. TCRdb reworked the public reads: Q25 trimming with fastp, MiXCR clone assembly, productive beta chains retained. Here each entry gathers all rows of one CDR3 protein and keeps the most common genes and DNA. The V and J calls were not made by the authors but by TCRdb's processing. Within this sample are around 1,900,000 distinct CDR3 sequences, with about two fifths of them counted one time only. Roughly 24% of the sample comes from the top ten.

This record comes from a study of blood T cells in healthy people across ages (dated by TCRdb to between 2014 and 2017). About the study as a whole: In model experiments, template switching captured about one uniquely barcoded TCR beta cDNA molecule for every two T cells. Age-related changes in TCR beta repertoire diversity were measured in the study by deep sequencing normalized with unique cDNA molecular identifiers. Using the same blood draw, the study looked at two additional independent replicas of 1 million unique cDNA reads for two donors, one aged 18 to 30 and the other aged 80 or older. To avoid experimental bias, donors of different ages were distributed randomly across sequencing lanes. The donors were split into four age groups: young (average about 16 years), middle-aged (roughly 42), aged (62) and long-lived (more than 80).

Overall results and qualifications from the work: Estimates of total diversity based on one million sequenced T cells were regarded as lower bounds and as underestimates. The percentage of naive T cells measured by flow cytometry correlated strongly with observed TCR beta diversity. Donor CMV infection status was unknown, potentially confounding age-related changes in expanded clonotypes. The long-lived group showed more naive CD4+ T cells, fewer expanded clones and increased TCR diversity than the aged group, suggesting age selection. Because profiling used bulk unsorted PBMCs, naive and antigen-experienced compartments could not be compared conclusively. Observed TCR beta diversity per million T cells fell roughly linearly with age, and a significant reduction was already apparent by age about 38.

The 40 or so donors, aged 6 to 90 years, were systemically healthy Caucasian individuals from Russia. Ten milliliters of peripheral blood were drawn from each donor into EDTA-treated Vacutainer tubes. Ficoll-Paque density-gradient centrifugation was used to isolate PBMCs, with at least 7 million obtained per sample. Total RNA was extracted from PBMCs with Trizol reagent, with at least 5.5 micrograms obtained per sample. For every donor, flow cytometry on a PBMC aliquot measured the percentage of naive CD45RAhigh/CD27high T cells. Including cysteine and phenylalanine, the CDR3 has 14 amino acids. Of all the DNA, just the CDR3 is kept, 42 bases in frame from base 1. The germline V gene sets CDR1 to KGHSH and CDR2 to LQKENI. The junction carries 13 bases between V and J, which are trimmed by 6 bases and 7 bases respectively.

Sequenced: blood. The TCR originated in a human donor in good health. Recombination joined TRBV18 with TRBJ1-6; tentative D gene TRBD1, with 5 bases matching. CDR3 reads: CASSEAGRNSPLHF. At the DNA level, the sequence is TGTGCCAGCTCCGAGGCGGGACGAAATTCACCCCTCCACTTT.